This section outlines one T cell receptor (beta chain) sequence together with its context. Its antigen is as yet unknown. Donors came from a validation cohort of about 120 subjects, distinct from the first 666-subject cohort. Using immunoSEQ multiplex PCR, the repertoire was profiled, and TCRdb retains in-frame clones only, with some absent. The table lists over 250,000 clones, roughly 87% of them singletons. This CDR3 is 15 amino acids long. CDR1 and CDR2 from the germline V gene are SGHRS and YFSETQ. V trimming: 4 bases; J trimming: 8 bases; junction bases outside the gene matches: 13. This record comes from a study of cytomegalovirus exposure and HLA in healthy donors. Study overall: The 666 first-cohort repertoires shared a platform with the 130 or so validation repertoires, as reported in a later analysis. Study results and limitations: In vitro work confirmed that a few CMV-associated chains recognize CMV antigens. The study listed under 200 cytomegalovirus-associated TCR beta chains.

The TCR was taken from a woman aged 25 to 39 in good health and CMV-seropositive. The chain carries TRBV5-1 and TRBJ1-2, with 8 bases identical to TRBD1. The sample was PBMCs. For the CDR3, the DNA is TGCGCCAGCAGCAAGGACAGGGTAGGAGCTTTCGGCTACACCTTC. Its protein product is CASSKDRVGAFGYTF. The entire variable domain, with the rest obtained from reference TRBV5-1 and TRBJ1-2, is as follows: KAGVTQTPRYLIKTRGQQVTLSCSPISGHRSVSWYQQTPGQGLQFLFEYFSETQRNKGNFPGRFSGRQFSNSRSEMNVSTLELGDSALYLCASSKDRVGAFGYTFGSGTRLTVV.